The entry below describes one TCR beta chain. A much bigger clone sits one base away, suggesting this may be a read error. The data were taken from a study of regulatory T cells in long-lasting Graves disease. Time point of the sample: newly diagnosed GD, antithyroid drugs for less than 3 months. Extracted PBMC RNA gave rise to the TCR library. Those enrolled as patients came out of an endocrinology department in Xi'an, China. This CDR3 comprises 13 residues. In germline, CDR1 is SNHLY, CDR2 FYNNEI. Arm-PCR with iRepertoire HTBI primers amplified the CDR3 regions for these TCR beta libraries. In the original analysis: Spanning all samples, the identified segments comprised over 50 TRBV and some 15 TRBJ. TCRdb reprocessed the multiplex PCR reads with MiXCR, giving one entry per CDR3 protein. For this entry, the V and J calls and clone size follow TCRdb and not the study's own pipeline. Among about 530,000 distinct CDR3 sequences listed, roughly 15% were seen once.

These same records also appear under a second study, on T cells in Graves' hyperthyroidism and ophthalmopathy. Per that paper: Patients aged 18 to 65 had newly diagnosed hyperthyroidism of under 2 months' duration. Clinical symptoms, serum thyroxine and TRAb, thyroid ultrasound and orbital computed tomography together formed the diagnostic basis.

Here the sequenced sample was peripheral blood mononuclear cells (PBMCs), taken at new diagnosis, from a patient treated with antithyroid drugs. The TCR was taken from a woman in her forties or fifties with Graves disease. The gene calls are TRBV2 and TRBJ2-1; D unclear. The DNA end lines up better with TRBJ2-5; the J call may be wrong. For the CDR3, the DNA is TGTGTCAGCAGCGCTGATAGTGCGGAGACCCAGTACTTC. The encoded protein is CVSSADSAETQYF.